Following are 14 T cell receptor beta chains from one sample sequenced in a study of Ad26.COV2.S vaccination and SARS-CoV-2 variants. Assay used: immunoSEQ multiplex PCR; TCRdb lists only in-frame clones, some missing. The sample holds approximately 500,000 clones, roughly nine tenths seen once. Noted treatment: some 20 received Ad26.COV2.S at low or high dose, single or two shots; about 5 received placebo; per-sample allocation not given. Collection of samples fell on day 63 after the first vaccine or placebo injection. The starting material was peripheral blood, obtained in a trial of Ad26.COV2.S vaccine versus placebo. The receptors originated from a person aged 18-65 years who received the Ad26.COV2.S COVID-19 vaccine or a placebo.

The V gene is TRBV6-2 or TRBV6-3, the J gene TRBJ2-1; TRBD2 aligns across 13 bases. J gave up 8 bases and V 2 bases, and 9 bases lay outside the gene matches. Germline assignment: CDR1 MNHEY and CDR2 SVGEGT. The CDR3 is 17 amino acids. The CDR3 bases are TGTGCCAGCAGTTACACCAACGGACTAGCGGGAGCTCATGAGCAGTTCTTC. Translation gives CASSYTNGLAGAHEQFF.

V is TRBV6-5 and J is TRBJ1-2; D might be TRBD1 (6 bases). The CDR3 sequence is 14 residues long. Deletions cut 2 bases from V and 8 bases from J, with 15 bases between. CDR1 and CDR2 from the germline V gene are MNHEY and SVGAGI. CDR3 in DNA: TGTGCCAGCAGTTACCACTCCTTGGGGGGCGGCTACACCTTC. Translated, it gives CASSYHSLGGGYTF.

The CDR3: CASSVATGGNGYTF. In nucleotides, the CDR3 is TGTGCCAGCAGCGTAGCTACAGGGGGAAATGGCTACACCTTC. The V call is TRBV9, the J call TRBJ1-2; TRBD1 aligns across 8 bases. The CDR3 is 14 amino acids. CDR1 and CDR2 (germline): SGDLS, YYNGEE. Trimming cost V 0 bases and J 6 bases; bases outside gene matches: 4.

The chain has TRBV7-2 and TRBJ1-1, with D perhaps matching TRBD1 (5 bases). Trimming shortened V by 4 bases and J by 4 bases, and 16 bases separated the two germline ends. The germline CDR1 and CDR2 sequences are SGHTA and FQGNSA. The CDR3 has 15 amino acids. This CDR3 is CASSSNRITGTEAFF. The CDR3 DNA reads TGTGCCAGCAGCTCAAACAGGATAACGGGCACTGAAGCTTTCTTT.

The V call is TRBV5-8, the J call TRBJ2-7, with 14 bases that match TRBD2. J lost 6 bases, V lost 3 bases, and 8 bases had no gene match. This CDR3 is 16 amino acids long. Germline-derived CDR1 and CDR2 are SGHTS and YDEGEE. In DNA, the CDR3 is TGTGCCAGCAGCTCGGGACTAGCGGGAGCGTATGGCGAGCAGTACTTC. It encodes CASSSGLAGAYGEQYF. Supplemented by reference TRBV5-8 and TRBJ2-7, the full variable domain reads EAGVTQSPTHLIKTRGQQATLRCSPISGHTSVYWYQQALGLGLQFLLWYDEGEERNRGNFPPRFSGRQFPNYSSELNVNALELEDSALYLCASSSGLAGAYGEQYFGPGTRLTVT.

J is TRBJ2-7 and V is TRBV15, with TRBD1 matching over 7 bases. V shed 3 bases and J 6 bases; nucleotides not matched to a gene: 5. CDR3 length: 13 amino acids. Germline CDR1 is LNHNV and CDR2 is YYDKDF (reference sequence). The CDR3 coding sequence is TGTGCCACCAGCAGGGGGACAGTCCCCGAGCAGTACTTC. Amino acid sequence: CATSRGTVPEQYF.

This clone was seen a single time. The chain carries TRBV5-1 and TRBJ2-1; TRBD2 matches at 8 bases. V was clipped by 4 bases and J by 3 bases; unmatched bases: 6. Germline loops: CDR1 SGHRS, CDR2 YFSETQ. The CDR3 totals 15 residues. The CDR3 sequence is CASSPREGLYNEQFF. The CDR3 nucleotides read TGCGCCAGCAGCCCCCGGGAGGGCCTCTACAATGAGCAGTTCTTC.

The chain carries TRBV7-2 and TRBJ2-7; 8 bases are a match to TRBD2. Losses at the gene ends were 2 bases for V and 3 bases for J; bases not matched to a gene: 6. CDR3 length: 15 residues. Per the germline V gene, CDR1 is SGHTA and CDR2 is FQGNSA. The CDR3 protein is CASSLSAGGGYEQYF. As DNA, the CDR3 is TGTGCCAGCAGCTTATCTGCGGGAGGAGGCTACGAGCAGTACTTC.

The chain joins TRBV5-1 to TRBJ2-2; D is ambiguous. This CDR3 is 11 amino acids long. CDR1 is SGHRS and CDR2 is YFSETQ in the germline V gene. The V and J ends lost 5 bases and 5 bases respectively, with 4 bases between them. Here the CDR3 DNA reads TGCGCCAGCAGTTATACCGGGGAGCTGTTTTTT. Its protein product is CASSYTGELFF.

The rearrangement uses TRBV28 and TRBJ2-6; 12 nucleotides agree with TRBD1. This CDR3 is 18 amino acids long. Trimming removed 5 bases from V and 2 bases from J; junction bases left unmatched: 7. Germline V gene sequence: CDR1 MDHEN, CDR2 SYDVKM. The chain's CDR3 is CASSPGTGGRAGANVLTF. The DNA of the CDR3 is TGTGCCAGCAGTCCCGGGACAGGGGGCCGAGCTGGGGCCAACGTCCTGACTTTC.

The CDR3 coding sequence is TGCGCCAGCACCCCGGGACCACCGAATGAGCAGTTCTTC. Translation: CASTPGPPNEQFF. J is TRBJ2-1 and V is TRBV5-1; D possibly uses TRBD1 or TRBD2 (5 bases each). The CDR3 has 13 residues. CDR1 SGHRS and CDR2 YFSETQ come from the germline V gene. V lost 6 bases to trimming and J lost 7 bases, with 14 bases between them.

This chain connects TRBV9 to TRBJ2-2; 9 positions agree with TRBD1. Trimming cost V 0 bases and J 2 bases; bases outside gene matches: 2. Germline V CDR1 and CDR2: SGDLS, YYNGEE. There are 16 residues in the CDR3. In nucleotides, the CDR3 is TGTGCCAGCAGCGTAGGGGGACAGGGAAACACCGGGGAGCTGTTTTTT. Protein sequence: CASSVGGQGNTGELFF.

The table lists this clone with a count of one. The genes are TRBV2 and TRBJ2-5; no clear D. Germline V CDR1 and CDR2: SNHLY, FYNNEI. The CDR3 is 16 residues long. The ends were cut back, 4 bases at V and 6 bases at J, with 21 bases in the middle. In DNA form, the CDR3 reads TGTGCCAGCAGTGGTTTGGGTTCGGCAGGTGGGAAGACCCAGTACTTC. It codes for CASSGLGSAGGKTQYF.

This chain links TRBV10-3 with TRBJ2-2; the D is unclear. Germline assignment: CDR1 ENHRY and CDR2 SYGVKD. Trimming stripped 2 bases from V and 7 bases from J, with 8 bases between. The CDR3 consists of 13 residues. The CDR3 sequence is CAISEGPGGELFF. Here the CDR3 DNA reads TGTGCCATCAGTGAGGGACCAGGCGGGGAGCTGTTTTTT.